The TCR beta chain described here comes from a study of early T cells in non-severe SARS-CoV-2 infection. Study in general: Chains were not paired, and sequencing was done on bulk RNA from unsorted whole blood.

Whole-study findings and limits: Private and CD4 specificities were missed by VDJdb matching, which favored anti-spike CD8 responses.

This clonotype occurred many times. What it recognizes is unknown. Separate cDNA molecules each had unique molecular identifiers attached to them. Each CDR3 protein is one row after TCRdb ran MiXCR on the 5' RACE reads. The table lists 25,000 to 35,000 distinct CDR3 sequences, approximately 6.3% of them singletons. V lost 4 bases and J lost 6; bases outside the gene matches: 5. CDR1 and CDR2 (germline): LGHDT, YNNKEL (reference sequence). This CDR3 region has 13 residues. This sequence was found in an adult who was a healthcare worker with PCR-confirmed SARS-CoV-2 infection or an uninfected control (not recorded which). The J gene is TRBJ2-7, the V gene TRBV3-1, with 8 bases fitting TRBD2. What was sequenced was whole blood. The CDR3 DNA sequence: TGTGCCAGCAGCCTTTCGGGGGGGAGCGAGCAGTACTTC. This translates into CASSLSGGSEQYF.